The source of this T cell receptor beta chain is a study of blood T cell repertoires in COVID-19. Overall study context: Material from acute and convalescent COVID-19 was sourced from the United States, Italy and Spain. PBMCs, B-cell-depleted T cells, or T cells provided the cDNA or gDNA that made up the material.

TCRdb's table, derived via immunoSEQ multiplex PCR, lists solely in-frame clones and lacks some. The sample lists under 200,000 clones, 82% occurring once. Recovered participants had two consecutive negative NP/OP PCR tests, healthcare professional clearance, or symptom resolution. This CDR3 spans 15 amino acids. The germline V and J ends were trimmed by 6 bases and 6 bases, with 23 bases remaining between them. CDR1 is SQVTM and CDR2 is ANQGSEA in the germline V gene. The V call is TRBV29-1, the J call TRBJ1-2; tentative D call: TRBD1 (5 bases). Input material: PBMCs or T cells enriched from blood (not recorded which). The receptor comes from a man in his 60s who had recovered from COVID-19. The CDR3, as DNA: TGCAGCGTCCCAAGTGGTACGGGGGATGTGGATGGCTACACCTTC. As protein: CSVPSGTGDVDGYTF.